Below, 19 T cell receptor beta chains from the same sample are listed, as sequenced in a study of T-cell reconstitution after alpha-beta-depleted transplantation in children. Unique molecular identifiers were incorporated into the prepared TCRbeta library. TCRdb fed the PCR reads into MiXCR, producing one record per CDR3 protein. There are around 71,000 distinct CDR3 sequences in the sample; more than 5.5% occur only once, and 2% to 3% lies in the top ten. The sample here was PBMCs from the stem cell graft donor, taken from the stem cell graft. The receptors were sampled from a human donor who donated a stem cell graft to a child with acute lymphoblastic leukemia.

This clonotype was seen repeatedly, ten times or more. The V and J genes are TRBV7-3 and TRBJ2-1; 13 positions match TRBD2. V shed 5 bases, J shed 7 bases, and the junction held 5 bases outside the gene matches. The CDR3 consists of 15 residues. Germline V gives CDR1 SGHTA, CDR2 FQGTGA. CDR3 in amino acids: CASSVLAGGRNEQFF. CDR3 in DNA: TGTGCCAGCAGCGTACTAGCGGGGGGGAGGAATGAGCAGTTCTTC.

This clonotype was counted at least ten times. The V call is TRBV28, the J call TRBJ1-1; no firm D call. From germline, CDR1 is MDHEN and CDR2 SYDVKM. The V gene lost 7 bases and the J gene lost 1 base, with 13 bases spanning the gap. This CDR3 is 14 amino acids long. CDR3 DNA sequence: TGTGCCAGCACCCCGGGAGGAGGGAACACTGAAGCTTTCTTT. Residues: CASTPGGGNTEAFF.

Ten or more counts support this clonotype. The gene calls are TRBV20-1 and TRBJ2-5; no firm D call. The CDR3 loop spans 12 amino acids. Between the trimmed V and J ends, which lost 1 base and 2 bases, there was a span of 5 bases. Germline values: CDR1 DFQATT, CDR2 SNEGSKA (reference sequence). The CDR3 is CSARVSQETQYF. The CDR3 nucleotides read TGCAGTGCTAGAGTCAGTCAAGAGACCCAGTACTTC.

This clonotype was seen repeatedly, ten times or more. The chain has TRBV7-3 and TRBJ2-2, with 7 bases matching TRBD1. Germline assignment: CDR1 SGHTA and CDR2 FQGTGA. With V trimmed by 2 bases and J by 6 bases, 6 bases remained unmatched. CDR3 length: 15 residues. CDR3 sequence (DNA): TGTGCCAGCAGCTTAGTAGGGGGCAGGGCCGGGGAGCTGTTTTTT. The encoded protein is CASSLVGGRAGELFF.

CDR3 sequence reads: CASSFTPLAGGSNYEQYF. The CDR3 DNA sequence: TGTGCCAGCAGTTTTACCCCACTAGCGGGGGGCTCCAACTACGAGCAGTACTTC. This chain links TRBV27 with TRBJ2-7, with TRBD2 identical over 12 bases. V gave up 3 bases and J gave up 3 bases; unmatched junction bases: 12. Germline values: CDR1 MNHEY, CDR2 SMNVEV (reference sequence). CDR3 size: 18 residues.

There are a few counts of this clonotype. The chain combines TRBV18 with TRBJ2-5, with D uncertain. Trimming removed 3 bases at V and 1 base at J, with 6 bases between. The CDR3 contains 13 residues. Germline CDR1 KGHSH, CDR2 LQKENI. In DNA form, the CDR3 reads TGTGCCAGCTCACCGGGAACCCAAGAGACCCAGTACTTC. This sequence encodes CASSPGTQETQYF.

In its sample, this clonotype was seen many times. The V call is TRBV11-3, the J call TRBJ1-2; perhaps TRBD1 as D (5 bases). Germline V gene sequence: CDR1 SGHNT, CDR2 YENEEA. Trimming shortened V by 5 bases and J by 4 bases, and 14 bases separated the two germline ends. The CDR3 consists of 14 residues. The CDR3 DNA reads as TGTGCCAGCAGCCGGGAGGGGCGAGGCTATGGCTACACCTTC. This encodes CASSREGRGYGYTF. The complete variable domain, with remaining parts taken from reference TRBV11-3 and TRBJ1-2, reads EAGVVQSPRYKIIEKKQPVAFWCNPISGHNTLYWYLQNLGQGPELLIRYENEEAVDDSQLPKDRFSAERLKGVDSTLKIQPAELGDSAVYLCASSREGRGYGYTFGSGTRLTVV.

The rearrangement joins TRBV2 to TRBJ1-5; D is possibly TRBD1 (5 bases). The CDR3 length is 19 residues. Germline CDR1 reads SNHLY; CDR2 reads FYNNEI. Trimming removed 0 bases from V and 0 bases from J, with 18 bases in between. CDR3 protein: CASSEARGRVKHSNQPQHF. The CDR3 coding sequence is TGTGCCAGCAGTGAAGCGAGAGGCAGGGTAAAACATAGCAATCAGCCCCAGCATTTT.

This chain uses TRBV10-3 with TRBJ2-6; tentative D call: TRBD1 (5 bases). CDR1 is ENHRY and CDR2 is SYGVKD in the germline V gene. The V and J ends lost 10 bases and 0 bases respectively, with 19 bases between them. The CDR3 covers 17 residues. The CDR3 region has the DNA TGTGCCACTCATCAGGGCTTTCTAAGCTCTGGGGCCAACGTCCTGACTTTC. As protein: CATHQGFLSSGANVLTF.

This clonotype was observed at least ten times. The chain has TRBV12-3 or TRBV12-4 and TRBJ2-1; 7 nucleotides match TRBD1. Unmatched junction bases numbered 4, after V lost 4 bases and J lost 4 bases. This CDR3 has 14 residues. The CDR3 is CASSSGQPYNEQFF. The CDR3 DNA is TGTGCCAGCAGTTCGGGACAGCCATACAATGAGCAGTTCTTC.

This clonotype has ten or more counts. V gene TRBV7-2 combines with J gene TRBJ2-1; D uncertain. Trimming pared 4 bases from V and 3 bases from J, leaving 16 bases between. CDR3 length: 16 amino acids. Germline CDR1 and CDR2: SGHTA and FQGNSA. This chain's CDR3 is CASSSAATWGYNEQFF. Written as DNA, the CDR3 is TGTGCCAGCAGCTCCGCCGCGACCTGGGGCTACAATGAGCAGTTCTTC.

This clonotype was seen a few times. The chain joins TRBV20-1 to TRBJ2-5; 14 nucleotides align to TRBD2. This CDR3 is 14 amino acids long. Germline-derived CDR1 and CDR2 are DFQATT and SNEGSKA (reference sequence). Trimming removed 5 bases from V and 3 bases from J; junction bases left unmatched: 2. CDR3 sequence reads: CSAPGLAGEETQYF. The CDR3 DNA is TGCAGTGCTCCGGGACTAGCGGGAGAAGAGACCCAGTACTTC.

This clonotype was detected many times. The chain links TRBV29-1 to TRBJ2-2; 7 bases are shared with TRBD2. From germline, CDR1 is SQVTM and CDR2 ANQGSEA. This CDR3 is built from 12 residues. Germline trimming cut 6 bases from V and 6 bases from J; bases unmatched to any gene: 4. The CDR3 is CSVLAGAGELFF. The CDR3 DNA is TGCAGCGTCTTGGCGGGAGCCGGGGAGCTGTTTTTT.

This clonotype was observed at least ten times. The V gene is TRBV7-2, the J gene TRBJ1-1; D unresolved. Trimming stripped 0 bases from V and 2 bases from J, with 10 bases between. Germline loops: CDR1 SGHTA, CDR2 FQGNSA. The CDR3 is 15 amino acids. The CDR3 protein is CASSLAPGRNTEAFF. DNA for the CDR3: TGTGCCAGCAGCTTAGCGCCGGGGAGAAACACTGAAGCTTTCTTT.

This clonotype was picked up many times. The gene calls are TRBV10-3 and TRBJ2-7; D is perhaps TRBD1 (6 bases). The V end lost 0 bases, the J end lost 2 bases, and 11 bases lay between the germline ends. In germline, CDR1 is ENHRY, CDR2 SYGVKD. CDR3 length equals 15 residues. The CDR3 bases are TGTGCCATCAGTGAGTCAGGTTCAGGGGCCTACGAGCAGTACTTC. Protein: CAISESGSGAYEQYF.

In this sample, this clonotype turned up many times. The V gene is TRBV29-1, the J gene TRBJ1-2; D call uncertain. Germline V gene sequence: CDR1 SQVTM, CDR2 ANQGSEA. The ends were cut back, 3 bases at V and 4 bases at J, with 6 bases in the middle. The CDR3 totals 11 residues. CDR3: CSVEVGYGYTF. DNA of the CDR3: TGCAGCGTTGAGGTCGGCTATGGCTACACCTTC.

This clonotype was counted between two and nine times. The gene calls are TRBV7-9 and TRBJ2-7; a possible D gene is TRBD2 (5 bases). Germline loops: CDR1 SEHNR, CDR2 FQNEAQ (reference sequence). The V gene lost 8 bases and the J gene lost 7 bases, with 15 bases spanning the gap. The CDR3 has 12 amino acids. CDR3 in amino acids: CASSPGLGEQYF. CDR3 bases: TGTGCCAGCTCTCCGGGGTTGGGAGAGCAGTACTTC.

The table lists this clonotype with a few counts. V usage is TRBV12-3 or TRBV12-4 and J usage is TRBJ1-5; 7 nucleotides agree with TRBD1. V shed 7 bases, J shed 11 bases, and the junction held 14 bases outside the gene matches. This CDR3 is 14 amino acids long. The CDR3 coding sequence is TGTGCCAGCACCAGAGCGACTCCAGGGGGGGCCCAGCATTTT. As protein: CASTRATPGGAQHF.

There are many counts of this clonotype. This chain uses TRBV6-5 with TRBJ2-7; 8 bases fit TRBD1. Unmatched junction bases numbered 3, after V lost 2 bases and J lost 3 bases. This CDR3 has 14 residues. Germline V CDR1 and CDR2: MNHEY, SVGAGI. The CDR3 DNA reads TGTGCCAGCAGTTACGGGGGGACAGGCTACGAGCAGTACTTC. Encoded protein: CASSYGGTGYEQYF.